This TCR beta chain is from a study of cytomegalovirus exposure and HLA in healthy donors. General study points: A few CMV-associated chains proved CMV antigen-specific in vitro. Later on, a genetic analysis was performed. It linked a missense variant in DCLRE1C with V- and J-gene trimming of TCR beta.

The study ran its PCR with 60 Vbeta and 13 Jbeta primers. The protocol was immunoSEQ multiplex PCR, while the TCRdb copy is restricted to in-frame clones and leaves out a portion. The sample gives approximately 140,000 clones, around 75% of which show up once; under 4% is in the top ten. With regard to this clone: Its target is unknown.

The sequence derives from a human donor in good health. The sample consisted of PBMCs.

CDR3 sequence (DNA): TGTGCCAGTAGTATCGGCGGGGGCATCTACGAGCAGTACTTC. Translating it yields CASSIGGGIYEQYF. The chain is built from TRBV19 and TRBJ2-7, with D maybe TRBD2 (7 bases). V was clipped by 3 bases and J by 3 bases, with 12 bases between them. Germline V CDR1 and CDR2: LNHDA, SQIVND (reference sequence). This CDR3 spans 14 amino acids.